The entry below describes one T cell receptor (beta chain). This may come from a read error, since a much larger clone is one base off. This sample was included in a study of tumor and adjacent non-tumor tissue in lung cancer. The library came from three nested PCR rounds adapted from ARM-PCR protocols. In TCRdb, the multiplex PCR reads were re-called with MiXCR into one record per CDR3 protein. The table records about 200,000 distinct CDR3 sequences, 70% to 75% of them present only once. No cell sorting was done before RNA was extracted from the tissue. Germline assignment: CDR1 DFQATT and CDR2 SNEGSKA (reference sequence). This CDR3 is built from 12 residues. Trimming took 7 bases from V and 10 from J; bases not matched to a gene: 9.

The sample taken for sequencing was lung tumor tissue. V and J are TRBV20-1 and TRBJ2-3; 9 bases fit TRBD1. The sequence derives from a man aged 55 to 69 with non-small cell lung cancer. The CDR3 coding sequence is TGCAGTGGGGGACAGGGCTTTTATGCGCAGTATTTT. Translation gives CSGGQGFYAQYF.